This TCR beta chain was sequenced in a study of shared clonotypes between healthy human individuals. Study-level information: Every donor yielded three CD4 naive, three CD4 memory, two CD8 naive and one CD8 memory plate. Findings and caveats of the study: Non-shared clonotypes had lower generation probabilities than clonotypes shared by all four sorted-subset donors. Naive subsets usually exceeded memory subsets in estimated richness. Rarefaction exposed incomplete sorted-subset sequencing despite large depth.

Sequencing used immunoSEQ multiplex PCR; TCRdb keeps in-frame clones, though not all of them. The sample contains millions of clones, approximately 95% of which appear only once. Positively selected for CCR7, the CD45RO-negative cells used as naive CD8 cells excluded terminally differentiated effector memory CD45RA+ cells. The CDR3 is 13 residues long. CDR1 and CDR2 from the germline V gene are MRHNA and SNTAGT. V was trimmed by 2 bases and J by 4 bases, leaving 3 bases between them. Concerning this clone: Its antigen is unidentified. This same CDR3 is encoded by further DNA sequences in the sample.

The sequenced sample consisted of naive CD8+ T cells sorted from blood. This sequence originates from a man younger than 30 in good health. The V gene is TRBV6-4, the J gene TRBJ1-6, with D hard to call. For the CDR3, the DNA is TGTGCCAGCAGTGACAGTTATAATTCACCCCTCCACTTT. Its protein product is CASSDSYNSPLHF.